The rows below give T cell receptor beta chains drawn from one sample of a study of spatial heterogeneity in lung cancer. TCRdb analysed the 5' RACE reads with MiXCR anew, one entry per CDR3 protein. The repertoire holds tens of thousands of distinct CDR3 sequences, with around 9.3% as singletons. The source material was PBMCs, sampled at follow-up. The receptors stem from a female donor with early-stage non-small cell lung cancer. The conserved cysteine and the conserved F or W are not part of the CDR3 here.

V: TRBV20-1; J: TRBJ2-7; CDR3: SASYQPDL
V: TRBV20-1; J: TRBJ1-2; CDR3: SAGTAYGYT
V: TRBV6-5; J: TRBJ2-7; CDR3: ASRTTGYYEQY
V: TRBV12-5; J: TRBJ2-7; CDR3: ASGFGTGLIKYEQY
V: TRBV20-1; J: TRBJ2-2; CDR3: SASNRWVHTGELF
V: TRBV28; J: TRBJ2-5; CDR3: ASKYPGVGVTQY
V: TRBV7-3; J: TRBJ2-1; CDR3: ASSRAGGEQF
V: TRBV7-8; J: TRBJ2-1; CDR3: ASSSAGILARYNEQF
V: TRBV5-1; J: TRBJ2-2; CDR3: ASSTTSGRAGTGELF
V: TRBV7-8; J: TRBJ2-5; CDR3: ASSLGLLETQY
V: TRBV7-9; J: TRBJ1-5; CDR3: ASSHPSSNQPQH
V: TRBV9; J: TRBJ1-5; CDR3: ASSAGSGNQPQH
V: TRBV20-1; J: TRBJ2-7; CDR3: SARDRGRMGYEQY
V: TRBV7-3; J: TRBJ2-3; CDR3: ASSFAGQGNTDTQY
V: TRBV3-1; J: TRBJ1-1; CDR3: ASSQGAEAF
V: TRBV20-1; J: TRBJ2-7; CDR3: SASPGRLYEQY